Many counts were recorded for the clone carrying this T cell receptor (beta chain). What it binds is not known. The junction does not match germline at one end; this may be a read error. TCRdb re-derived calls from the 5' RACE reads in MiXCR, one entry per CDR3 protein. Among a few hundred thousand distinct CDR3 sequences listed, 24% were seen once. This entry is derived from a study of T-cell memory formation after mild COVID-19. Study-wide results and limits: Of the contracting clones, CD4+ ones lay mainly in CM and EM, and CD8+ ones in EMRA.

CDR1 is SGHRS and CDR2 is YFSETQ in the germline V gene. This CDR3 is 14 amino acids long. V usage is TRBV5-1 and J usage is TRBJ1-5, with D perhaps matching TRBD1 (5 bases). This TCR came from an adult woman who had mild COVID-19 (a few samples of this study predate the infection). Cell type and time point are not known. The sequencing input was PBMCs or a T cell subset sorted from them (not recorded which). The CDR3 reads CASSLAGGNQPQHF. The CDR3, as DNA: TGTGCCAGCAGCTTAGCGGGGGGGAATCAGCCCCAGCATTTT.